Following are 10 T cell receptor beta chains from one sample sequenced in a study of hypomethylating agent response in myelodysplastic syndrome (dated by TCRdb to about 2021). Libraries came from the immunoSEQ multiplex PCR assay. TCRdb took over this immuneACCESS table, retaining in-frame rearrangements with V and J assigned. Such tables are incomplete; in checked studies, under half of the missing clones stem from an unresolved V gene, and the remainder is unexplained. This sample comprises some 6,000 clones, approximately 87% of them detected only once. The ten largest clonotypes hold more than 9% of the sample. The starting material was bone marrow, obtained before or after starting hypomethylating agent treatment for myelodysplastic syndrome (not recorded which). Receptor source: a human donor with myelodysplastic syndrome.

The V call is TRBV5-1, the J call TRBJ2-1; no definite D call. Germline V gene lookup returns CDR1 SGHRS and CDR2 YFSETQ. Trimming stripped 4 bases from V and 7 bases from J, with 15 bases between. The CDR3 length is 14 residues. The CDR3 here is CASSPGPLRNEQFF. DNA for the CDR3: TGCGCCAGCAGCCCCGGGCCACTTAGGAATGAGCAGTTCTTC.

This clone was seen more than once but under ten times. The CDR3 loop is CASSVAGMDSPLHF. As DNA, the CDR3 is TGTGCCAGCAGCGTAGCAGGGATGGATTCACCCCTCCACTTT. The chain uses TRBV9 and TRBJ1-6; TRBD1 is a possible D gene (5 bases). From germline, CDR1 is SGDLS and CDR2 YYNGEE. CDR3 length: 14 residues. Trimming cost V 0 bases and J 8 bases, with 9 bases left between them.

This clone was observed once. The V call is TRBV6-1, the J call TRBJ1-5, with TRBD1 identical over 9 bases. CDR3 length equals 15 residues. V gave up 1 base and J gave up 5 bases; unmatched junction bases: 3. The germline gives CDR1 MNHNS, CDR2 SASEGT. The CDR3 spells CASSEGQGGYQPQHF. The CDR3 coding sequence is TGTGCCAGCAGTGAAGGACAGGGGGGGTATCAGCCCCAGCATTTT.

V and J are TRBV27 and TRBJ1-1; D might be TRBD1 (6 bases). The CDR3 contains 17 residues. CDR1 and CDR2 from the germline V gene are MNHEY and SMNVEV (reference sequence). V gave up 5 bases and J gave up 3 bases, with 22 bases separating them. CDR3 sequence: CASSPLGGRGMDTEAFF. The CDR3 nucleotides are TGTGCCAGCAGTCCCTTGGGGGGGCGAGGCATGGACACTGAAGCTTTCTTT.

The rearrangement links TRBV11-3 to TRBJ2-2; D remains ambiguous. Germline CDR1 reads SGHNT; CDR2 reads YENEEA. V lost 0 bases and J 5 bases, leaving 4 bases between the germline ends. The length of the CDR3 is 13 residues. The CDR3 spells CASSLDLTGELFF. DNA for the CDR3: TGTGCCAGCAGCTTAGATCTTACCGGGGAGCTGTTTTTT.

The chain has TRBV4-1 and TRBJ2-4; the D is unclear. Germline V CDR1 and CDR2: MGHRA, YSYEKL. The CDR3 contains 17 residues. Trimming pared 0 bases from V and 0 bases from J, leaving 12 bases between. Here the CDR3 DNA reads TGCGCCAGCAGCCAAGATGTAAGCGCCACAGCCAAAAACATTCAGTACTTC. This encodes CASSQDVSATAKNIQYF.

V usage is TRBV15 and J usage is TRBJ1-6; TRBD1 matches 9 bases. Germline-derived CDR1 and CDR2 are LNHNV and YYDKDF (reference sequence). This CDR3 spans 17 amino acids. V lost 0 bases, J lost 7 bases, and 7 bases stayed unmatched. Here the CDR3 reads CATSREQTGGWNSPLHF. CDR3 in DNA: TGTGCCACCAGCAGAGAACAGACAGGGGGTTGGAATTCACCCCTCCACTTT. Variable domain in full (rest from reference TRBV15 and TRBJ1-6): DAMVIQNPRYQVTQFGKPVTLSCSQTLNHNVMYWYQQKSSQAPKLLFHYYDKDFNNEADTPDNFQSRRPNTSFCFLDIRSPGLGDTAMYLCATSREQTGGWNSPLHFGNGTRLTVT.

V and J are TRBV11-2 and TRBJ1-2, with unresolved D. Germline CDR1 and CDR2: SGHAT and FQNNGV. The CDR3 is 15 residues long. The V end was cut by 5 bases, the J end by 6 bases, with 19 bases between. CDR3 protein: CASSEMAGTVNGYTF. The CDR3 DNA reads as TGTGCCAGCAGCGAAATGGCGGGAACGGTCAATGGCTACACCTTC.

This sequence joins TRBV14 and TRBJ2-3; D remains ambiguous. Trimming removed 0 bases from V and 9 bases from J, with 13 bases in between. Germline-derived CDR1 and CDR2 are SGHDN and FVKESK. The CDR3 totals 14 residues. Here the CDR3 DNA reads TGTGCCAGCAGCCAAGATAGAGGTTTTAGGACGCAGTATTTT. Protein: CASSQDRGFRTQYF.

This rearrangement joins TRBV10-2 to TRBJ2-2; a possible D gene is TRBD2 (5 bases). Deletions cut 6 bases from V and 1 base from J, with 12 bases between. CDR1 and CDR2 from the germline V gene are WSHSY and SAAADI. This CDR3 has 15 residues. The CDR3, as DNA: TGCGCCAGCAGCGCGGACGGGAAGAACACCGGGGAGCTGTTTTTT. Its protein product is CASSADGKNTGELFF.